Below, 2 T cell receptor beta chains from the same sample are listed, as sequenced in a study of identical twins. In TCRdb, the 5' RACE reads were re-called with MiXCR into one record per CDR3 protein. The table shows 700,000 or so distinct CDR3 sequences, with 8.5% to 9% occurring only once. The same sample was also used in a study of yellow fever vaccine responses in identical twins.

The sample taken for sequencing was PBMCs. These receptors originate from a woman between 18 and 30 years old in good health.

This clonotype was seen at least ten times. J is TRBJ2-2 and V is TRBV27; D not certain. The V gene's germline CDR1 is MNHEY and CDR2 SMNVEV (reference sequence). The CDR3 length is 11 residues. Trimming removed 6 bases at V and 6 bases at J, with 5 bases between. DNA for the CDR3: TGTGCCAGCAGCGAATCCGGGGAGCTGTTTTTT. It codes for CASSESGELFF.

This clonotype was recorded many times. The chain uses TRBV20-1 and TRBJ2-3; weak D call: TRBD2 (6 bases). Germline V gene sequence: CDR1 DFQATT, CDR2 SNEGSKA (reference sequence). The CDR3 spans 12 residues. The V and J ends lost 3 bases and 3 bases respectively, with 7 bases between them. The CDR3 DNA sequence: TGCAGTGCTAGCGGGAGTACAGATACGCAGTATTTT. It is translated as CSASGSTDTQYF.